The source of this T cell receptor beta chain is a study of control samples from healthy donors and cancer patients (TCRdb year 2020). Regarding this clone: Which antigen it targets is not known. No clone much larger than this one lies a single base away; base qualities are absent.

Reading from cysteine to phenylalanine, the CDR3 counts 15 amino acids. Only CDR3 DNA is held: 45 bases, read in frame from base 1. The junction carries 13 bases between V and J, which are trimmed by 5 bases and 4 bases respectively. Per the germline V gene, SGHRS is the CDR1 and YFSETQ is the CDR2. The method behind the library was the immunoSEQ multiplex PCR assay. In TCRdb, the immuneACCESS table is reduced to in-frame sequences with V and J assigned. These tables do not hold every clone; where another copy was compared, an unresolved V gene accounts for under half, and the others remain unexplained. The sample has 40,000 or so clones on record, 85% to 95% of them singletons. 22% of the sample is in the top ten clones.

Sequencing used PBMCs. The rearranged segments are TRBV5-1 and TRBJ2-6; the D gene assignment is ambiguous. The clonotype originates from a middle-aged woman with head and neck cancer. The bases read TGCGCCAGCAGACCGTCGGGTTACGGGGCCAACGTCCTGACTTTC. It specifies CASRPSGYGANVLTF.